The 9 T cell receptor beta chains reported below all come from one sample, sequenced in a study of CD8+ T cells in alopecia areata. Extracted from the samples, RNA was reverse transcribed into cDNA to serve as the sequencing template. Using immunoSEQ multiplex PCR, the repertoire was profiled, and TCRdb retains in-frame clones only, with some absent. The sample carries approximately 54,000 clones, 96% recorded once. Sample: CD8+ T cells sorted from blood, taken at week 0. The receptors were gathered from a human donor with alopecia areata.

The rearrangement uses TRBV12-5 and TRBJ2-2; no definite D call. V lost 3 bases and J 5 bases, leaving 4 bases between the germline ends. CDR1 is LGHNT, CDR2 FRNRAP, per germline. The CDR3 contains 12 residues. CDR3 nucleotides: TGTGCTAGTGGTTTTGAGACCGGGGAGCTGTTTTTT. Amino acids: CASGFETGELFF.

This chain links TRBV7-9 with TRBJ2-2; D is possibly TRBD2 (6 bases). This CDR3 is 14 amino acids long. V was cut by 9 bases and J by 5 bases, with 16 bases left in between. Germline CDR1 SEHNR, CDR2 FQNEAQ (reference sequence). The CDR3 sequence is CASRQASETGELFF. CDR3 bases: TGTGCCAGTCGCCAGGCTAGCGAGACCGGGGAGCTGTTTTTT.

The chain employs TRBV15 and TRBJ2-5, with TRBD1 as a possible D gene (6 bases). The CDR3 covers 15 residues. Trimming cost V 4 bases and J 5 bases, with 17 bases left between them. CDR1 and CDR2 (germline): LNHNV, YYDKDF (reference sequence). For the CDR3, the DNA is TGTGCCACCAGCATTCCGGGACAAGAGGTGGAGACCCAGTACTTC. This codes for CATSIPGQEVETQYF.

CDR3 amino acids: CASSVQFFSYEQYF. The CDR3 nucleotides read TGTGCCAGCAGTGTACAGTTCTTCTCCTACGAGCAGTACTTC. This rearrangement joins TRBV2 to TRBJ2-7; D is uncertain. The CDR3 is 14 amino acids. Germline CDR1 SNHLY, CDR2 FYNNEI. The V end was cut by 4 bases, the J end by 0 bases, with 10 bases between.

The J gene is TRBJ2-1, the V gene TRBV7-9; 8 nucleotides match TRBD2. Germline values: CDR1 SEHNR, CDR2 FQNEAQ (reference sequence). V shed 3 bases, J shed 6 bases, and the junction held 7 bases outside the gene matches. This CDR3 has 15 residues. CDR3 region: CASSFVTLAGNEQFF. CDR3 coding DNA: TGTGCCAGCAGCTTCGTAACTCTAGCGGGCAATGAGCAGTTCTTC.

V and J are TRBV14 and TRBJ1-3; D is possibly TRBD1 (6 bases). In germline, CDR1 is SGHDN, CDR2 FVKESK. V was clipped by 1 base and J by 7 bases, with 32 bases between them. This CDR3 is built from 21 residues. The CDR3 sequence is CASSQGPGQSSTKVTRNTIYF. The CDR3 nucleotides read TGTGCCAGCAGCCAAGGTCCAGGACAGAGTTCCACCAAAGTCACGCGGAACACCATATATTTT.

This chain connects TRBV5-1 to TRBJ1-2, with 7 bases lining up with TRBD1. From germline, CDR1 is SGHRS and CDR2 YFSETQ. The CDR3 extends over 14 amino acids. Trimming removed 0 bases from V and 3 bases from J; junction bases left unmatched: 2. In nucleotides, the CDR3 is TGCGCCAGCAGCTTGGGAGGGGGCGACTATGGCTACACCTTC. Protein product: CASSLGGGDYGYTF.

The chain uses TRBV19 and TRBJ2-5, with D possibly matching TRBD2 (5 bases). The J call may be in error: the DNA end matches TRBJ2-7 better. CDR1 is LNHDA and CDR2 is SQIVND in the germline V gene (reference sequence). This CDR3 region has 13 residues. The CDR3 DNA reads TGTGCCAGTAGCCCCGGGGTCTCCTACGAGCAGTACTTC. Protein: CASSPGVSYEQYF.

The V gene is TRBV5-1, the J gene TRBJ2-7; perhaps D is TRBD1 or TRBD2 (6 bases each). The CDR3 runs to 14 residues. V was pared by 0 bases and J by 4 bases, with 11 bases between. Germline V CDR1 and CDR2: SGHRS, YFSETQ. The CDR3 loop is CASSLEGGRYEQYF. The DNA for the CDR3 is TGCGCCAGCAGCTTGGAGGGGGGCAGATACGAGCAGTACTTC. The complete variable domain, with remaining parts taken from reference TRBV5-1 and TRBJ2-7, reads KAGVTQTPRYLIKTRGQQVTLSCSPISGHRSVSWYQQTPGQGLQFLFEYFSETQRNKGNFPGRFSGRQFSNSRSEMNVSTLELGDSALYLCASSLEGGRYEQYFGPGTRLTVT.